The 12 T cell receptor beta chains below come from one sample, sequenced in a study of CD8+ T cells in alopecia areata. Once RNA had been extracted, it was reverse transcribed into cDNA to act as the sequencing template. Sequenced by immunoSEQ multiplex PCR; TCRdb stores in-frame clones only, minus some. The sample yields approximately 89,000 clones, less than 50% seen once. Sequenced input: CD4+ T cells sorted from blood. The receptors were sampled from a human donor with alopecia areata.

Comments on this clone: In the same sample, other DNA sequences code for this CDR3. The chain uses TRBV18 and TRBJ2-5; no firm D call. Germline loops: CDR1 KGHSH, CDR2 LQKENI. The V and J ends lost 3 bases and 2 bases respectively, with 4 bases between them. The CDR3 extends over 12 amino acids. CDR3 sequence (DNA): TGTGCCAGCTCACCGCAGCAAGAGACCCAGTACTTC. This translates into CASSPQQETQYF.

The chain recombines TRBV29-1 with TRBJ2-5, with D perhaps matching TRBD2 (5 bases). This CDR3 comprises 15 residues. V was clipped by 7 bases and J by 1 base, with 19 bases between them. Germline V gene lookup returns CDR1 SQVTM and CDR2 ANQGSEA. CDR3: CSAAPTRAGQETQYF. The CDR3 DNA sequence: TGCAGCGCCGCCCCTACGAGGGCCGGCCAAGAGACCCAGTACTTC.

This chain links TRBV7-8 with TRBJ2-5, with D perhaps matching TRBD1 or TRBD2 (6 bases each). This CDR3 spans 15 amino acids. V dropped 0 bases and J dropped 4 bases, with 12 bases sitting between them. CDR1 is SGHVS, CDR2 FQNEAQ, per germline. Here the CDR3 DNA reads TGTGCCAGCAGCTTAGCGGTAGGGGGAGGAGAGACCCAGTACTTC. Amino acids: CASSLAVGGGETQYF.

The genes are TRBV4-1 and TRBJ2-3; TRBD2 matches 9 bases. V lost 1 base to trimming and J lost 12 bases; unmatched junction nucleotides: 23. Germline assignment: CDR1 MGHRA and CDR2 YSYEKL. CDR3 length: 19 amino acids. The CDR3 DNA is TGCGCCAGCAGCCAAGGGCTAGCGGGGCCCACTAAAACCTTTAACCGCCAGTATTTT. Translated, it gives CASSQGLAGPTKTFNRQYF.

The rearrangement uses TRBV29-1 and TRBJ2-3, with 7 nucleotides matching TRBD2. The J segment lost 0 bases and the V segment lost 0 bases, leaving 3 bases of the junction unmatched. CDR1 and CDR2 from the germline V gene are SQVTM and ANQGSEA. There are 15 residues in the CDR3. Written as DNA, the CDR3 is TGCAGCGTTGAAGAAGGTAGCGGGAGCACAGATACGCAGTATTTT. It is translated as CSVEEGSGSTDTQYF.

This clone was recorded a few times. The rearrangement uses TRBV29-1 and TRBJ2-1; D is unclear. Germline V gene data show CDR1 as SQVTM and CDR2 as ANQGSEA. Trimming cost V 3 bases and J 2 bases, with 14 bases left between them. This CDR3 has 15 residues. The CDR3: CSVDLGVLPYNEQFF. DNA for the CDR3: TGCAGCGTTGATCTTGGCGTTTTGCCCTACAATGAGCAGTTCTTC.

The V and J genes are TRBV27 and TRBJ2-7; D could derive from TRBD1 or TRBD2 (5 bases each). With 8 bases removed from V and 11 bases from J, the gap between germline ends came to 16 bases. Germline assignment: CDR1 MNHEY and CDR2 SMNVEV (reference sequence). The CDR3 spans 11 residues. CDR3 coding DNA: TGTGCCAGCTCCGAGGGGCGGTTGGAGTACTTC. This translates into CASSEGRLEYF.

This clone occurred a few times. The gene calls are TRBV6-6 and TRBJ2-7; D not certain. This CDR3 contains 13 residues. Germline CDR1 MNHNY, CDR2 SVGAGI (reference sequence). V was clipped by 6 bases and J by 5 bases, with 14 bases between them. CDR3 region: CASSLRPLDEQYF. The DNA for the CDR3 is TGTGCCAGCAGCCTACGGCCCTTGGACGAGCAGTACTTC.

The chain recombines TRBV28 with TRBJ2-3, with D unresolved. The CDR3 runs to 14 residues. Trimming cost V 5 bases and J 6 bases, with 15 bases left between them. Germline values: CDR1 MDHEN, CDR2 SYDVKM. The CDR3 region has the DNA TGTGCCAGCAGTCCGCTGACACTGGCCGATACGCAGTATTTT. Protein product: CASSPLTLADTQYF.

The chain carries TRBV2 and TRBJ2-7; D is possibly TRBD2 (6 bases). The CDR3 has 12 amino acids. The germline gives CDR1 SNHLY, CDR2 FYNNEI. Trimming cost V 8 bases and J 6 bases, with 14 bases left between them. Written as DNA, the CDR3 is TGTGCCAGCGGGATTCGGGGACTCGAGCAGTACTTC. This gives the protein CASGIRGLEQYF.

The genes are TRBV28 and TRBJ1-1; 8 bases match TRBD1. Germline V gives CDR1 MDHEN, CDR2 SYDVKM. The CDR3 is 13 amino acids. Losses at the gene ends were 5 bases for V and 6 bases for J; bases not matched to a gene: 5. The CDR3 spells CASSMQDRAEAFF. CDR3 nucleotides: TGTGCCAGCAGTATGCAGGACAGGGCTGAAGCTTTCTTT.

The chain uses TRBV29-1 and TRBJ1-1, with D unclear. The germline V gene has CDR1 SQVTM and CDR2 ANQGSEA. The ends were cut back, 7 bases at V and 4 bases at J, with 16 bases in the middle. This CDR3 region has 13 residues. The CDR3 DNA is TGCAGCGCTAAACAAGATCGGAGCACTGAAGCTTTCTTT. It specifies CSAKQDRSTEAFF.